This T cell receptor beta chain was recorded in a study of chemoradiotherapy in HPV16-positive cancers. Study at large: Candidate HPV-specific T-cell clones and common TCR motifs came from functional assays in two HPV16-positive patients. Findings and limits, study-wide: HPV-responsive T-cell expansion during chemoradiotherapy was linked to improved recurrence-free survival in HPV16-positive patients. Candidate HPV-specific clones and E7-related TCR motifs grew in tumor during treatment.

Only in-frame clones appear in the TCRdb table, and some are missing; sequencing was by immunoSEQ multiplex PCR. The sample includes approximately 8,200 clones, around two thirds seen only once; the top ten take 31%. For this clone: Its antigen remains unknown.

The source of this sequence is a human donor with HPV-associated anogenital cancer. This sample was gathered from a patient who underwent chemoradiotherapy.

CDR3 loop: CASSIEVAGVGNNEQFF. The CDR3 nucleotides are TGTGCCAGTAGTATTGAGGTAGCGGGAGTAGGCAACAATGAGCAGTTCTTC. This rearrangement joins TRBV19 to TRBJ2-1; 9 nucleotides line up with TRBD2. Germline V gene lookup returns CDR1 LNHDA and CDR2 SQIVND (reference sequence). This CDR3 has 17 residues. J lost 5 bases, V lost 3 bases, and 11 bases had no gene match.